This T cell receptor beta chain was obtained from a study of breast tumors, draining lymph nodes, adjacent tissues. Study-wide results and limits: Data fit most tumor T cells coming from lymph node, expanding in tumor. The lymph node origin of tumor T cells was framed as consistent with a hypothesis, not demonstrated. Compared with lymph nodes, tumors were less diverse; compared with nontumor tissue, more. Luminal-like breast cancer showed significantly higher tumor–nontumor repertoire similarity than basal-like.

The lymph nodes were axillary draining lymph nodes from breast cancer patients. To note about this clonotype: The target antigen is unknown.

The CDR3 extends over 16 amino acids. With V trimmed by 0 bases and J by 4 bases, 6 bases remained unmatched. The germline V gene has CDR1 SGHKS and CDR2 YYEKEE (reference sequence). TCRdb used MiXCR to reprocess the multiplex PCR reads, holding one entry per CDR3 protein. The sample records 150,000 to 200,000 distinct CDR3 sequences, about 30% being singletons. Sequences were obtained from axillary lymph node tissue. The rearrangement uses TRBV5-5 and TRBJ2-7, with 11 positions matching TRBD1. This sequence was found in a female donor with breast cancer. Some clones in this sample may be carry-over from other donors' samples. In DNA form, the CDR3 reads TGTGCCAGCAGCTTGGTTGGACAGGGGGCGGGATACGAGCAGTACTTC. Translating gives CASSLVGQGAGYEQYF. The variable domain in full, completed from reference TRBV5-5 and TRBJ2-7, reads DAGVTQSPTHLIKTRGQQVTLRCSPISGHKSVSWYQQVLGQGPQFIFQYYEKEERGRGNFPDRFSARQFPNYSSELNVNALLLGDSALYLCASSLVGQGAGYEQYFGPGTRLTVT.